This T cell receptor beta chain was sequenced for a study of cytomegalovirus exposure and HLA in healthy donors. CDR1 and CDR2 (germline): MNHEY, SVGAGI. Deletions cut 7 bases from V and 7 bases from J, with 16 bases between. The CDR3 covers 13 residues. As regards this clone: Its antigen is unidentified.

Points from the study as a whole: The study flagged some 170 TCR beta chains as cytomegalovirus-associated.

Researchers ran the PCR with 60 Vbeta and 13 Jbeta primers. Authors' analysis steps: The count from a later analysis was about 80 million unique TCR beta chains, some 12 million of them shared. Produced via immunoSEQ multiplex PCR; TCRdb's table is partial and in-frame only. The DNA gave D and trimming, while V, J and clone size come from that table. The sample contains approximately 190,000 clones, about three quarters of which appear only once. This clonotype originated in a young woman in good health and CMV-seropositive. The chain has TRBV6-5 and TRBJ2-5; tentative D call: TRBD1 (6 bases). Sequencing used PBMCs. CDR3 coding DNA: TGTGCCAGCAAACGGACAGATTTACGGACCCAGTACTTC. As protein: CASKRTDLRTQYF.